The 28 T cell receptor beta chains presented below share a single source sample, sequenced in a study of beta chain features in type 1 diabetes. Expressed TCRB transcripts were sequenced after all isolated RNA was converted to cDNA. Sequencing was performed with immunoSEQ multiplex PCR; in TCRdb, only in-frame clones are kept and a portion is missing. The sample lists over 100,000 clones, approximately 39% occurring once. Sequenced material: stem cell memory CD4+ T cells from blood. Source of these receptors: a woman between 18 and 29 years old in good health.

The chain is built from TRBV27 and TRBJ2-5, with 10 bases identical to TRBD2. The trim removed 6 bases at V and 2 bases at J, leaving 9 bases unmatched. This CDR3 is built from 16 residues. Germline values: CDR1 MNHEY, CDR2 SMNVEV (reference sequence). CDR3 in DNA: TGTGCCAGCAGGCCCCGGACTAGCGGTCTTCAAGAGACCCAGTACTTC. Translated, it gives CASRPRTSGLQETQYF.

This clone was observed a handful of times. The chain carries TRBV5-1 and TRBJ2-7; TRBD2 matches at 9 bases. J lost 5 bases, V lost 4 bases, and 7 bases had no gene match. There are 14 residues in the CDR3. Per the germline V gene, CDR1 is SGHRS and CDR2 is YFSETQ. CDR3 bases: TGCGCCAGCAGCCTTAGCGGGAGTTCCCACGAGCAGTACTTC. It encodes CASSLSGSSHEQYF.

The chain employs TRBV10-3 and TRBJ2-7; possibly TRBD1 for D (6 bases). V lost 10 bases and J 2 bases, leaving 18 bases between the germline ends. Germline CDR1 ENHRY, CDR2 SYGVKD. The CDR3 spans 14 residues. CDR3 protein: CATRPSTGTYEQYF. Written as DNA, the CDR3 is TGTGCCACCCGACCCTCGACAGGAACCTACGAGCAGTACTTC.

This chain links TRBV7-9 with TRBJ2-1; 10 nucleotides match TRBD2. The CDR3 sequence is 15 residues long. After removal of 5 bases from V and 6 bases from J, the junction contained 7 bases not matched to a gene. Germline assignment: CDR1 SEHNR and CDR2 FQNEAQ (reference sequence). DNA of the CDR3: TGTGCCAGCAGCCCAGGCCCTAGCGGGAGCAATGAGCAGTTCTTC. As protein: CASSPGPSGSNEQFF. The whole variable domain, remainder taken from reference TRBV7-9 and TRBJ2-1, is DTGVSQNPRHKITKRGQNVTFRCDPISEHNRLYWYRQTLGQGPEFLTYFQNEAQLEKSRLLSDRFSAERPKGSFSTLEIQRTEQGDSAMYLCASSPGPSGSNEQFFGPGTRLTVL.

V is TRBV12-5 and J is TRBJ2-5, with 8 positions matching TRBD1. V lost 4 bases, J lost 6 bases, and 4 bases stayed unmatched. This CDR3 comprises 13 residues. Germline V lookup: CDR1 LGHNT, CDR2 FRNRAP. CDR3 in amino acids: CASGSTGGQTQYF. CDR3 DNA: TGTGCTAGTGGTTCCACAGGGGGACAGACCCAGTACTTC.

The chain has TRBV19 and TRBJ1-1; 9 nucleotides match TRBD1. V lost 5 bases, J lost 7 bases, and 8 bases stayed unmatched. Germline lookup yields CDR1 LNHDA and CDR2 SQIVND (reference sequence). The CDR3 loop spans 14 amino acids. Here the CDR3 reads CASSGPGQGVEAFF. The CDR3 DNA reads as TGTGCCAGTAGTGGCCCGGGACAGGGAGTTGAAGCTTTCTTT.

The chain combines TRBV29-1 with TRBJ1-1; D is undetermined. The CDR3 contains 12 residues. V lost 4 bases, J lost 1 base, and 7 bases lay in between. Germline V gives CDR1 SQVTM, CDR2 ANQGSEA. The CDR3 is CSVGSGNTEAFF. The CDR3 DNA follows: TGCAGCGTTGGGAGCGGGAACACTGAAGCTTTCTTT.

For this clone: At one end, the junction sequence differs from germline, possibly due to a read error. The chain links TRBV6-5 to TRBJ1-2; 7 bases agree with TRBD1. The CDR3 is 11 amino acids. Germline V gene data show CDR1 as MNHEY and CDR2 as SVGAGI. The chain's CDR3 is CASSSRDRVSF. CDR3 in DNA: TGTGCCAGCAGTTCTCGAGACAGGGTTTCCTTC.

This clone came up a few times. The J gene is TRBJ2-1, the V gene TRBV29-1; 8 bases are a match to TRBD2. The CDR3 is 13 residues long. Germline-derived CDR1 and CDR2 are SQVTM and ANQGSEA. V was clipped by 4 bases and J by 10 bases; unmatched bases: 9. The CDR3 bases are TGCAGCGTTGGTAGCGGGGCCATCAAGGAGCAGTTCTTC. Protein: CSVGSGAIKEQFF.

The J gene is TRBJ2-5, the V gene TRBV5-4; D might be TRBD2 (6 bases). V lost 6 bases and J 0 bases, leaving 21 bases between the germline ends. Germline CDR1 reads SGHNT; CDR2 reads YYREEE (reference sequence). The CDR3 length is 17 residues. The CDR3 spells CASTRRLAIQYQETQYF. The CDR3 coding sequence is TGTGCCAGCACCAGGCGGCTAGCGATCCAGTACCAAGAGACCCAGTACTTC.

This sequence joins TRBV7-9 and TRBJ2-7, with a possible D match to TRBD1 (5 bases). V lost 4 bases and J lost 4, with 8 bases in between. The CDR3 covers 12 residues. Germline V CDR1 and CDR2: SEHNR, FQNEAQ (reference sequence). CDR3: CASSSRQYEQYF. The CDR3, as DNA: TGTGCCAGCAGCTCCAGACAGTACGAGCAGTACTTC.

This clone was picked up a small number of times. The chain couples TRBV6-5 to TRBJ2-7; D is unresolved. Germline loops: CDR1 MNHEY, CDR2 SVGAGI. V lost 5 bases and J 2 bases, leaving 13 bases between the germline ends. CDR3 length: 14 amino acids. The CDR3 loop reads CASSPRQVTYEQYF. DNA of the CDR3: TGTGCCAGCAGTCCCCGGCAGGTGACCTACGAGCAGTACTTC.

This rearrangement joins TRBV5-1 to TRBJ2-3; maybe TRBD1 (5 bases). CDR1 is SGHRS and CDR2 is YFSETQ in the germline V gene. The ends were cut back, 4 bases at V and 1 base at J, with 13 bases in the middle. CDR3 length: 15 amino acids. The CDR3 sequence is CASSPILTGTDTQYF. CDR3 sequence (DNA): TGCGCCAGCAGCCCAATCTTGACAGGCACAGATACGCAGTATTTT.

This clone occurred a few times. V is TRBV15 and J is TRBJ1-5, with TRBD1 as a possible D gene (6 bases). CDR1 and CDR2 (germline): LNHNV, YYDKDF (reference sequence). V was clipped by 8 bases and J by 0 bases, with 14 bases between them. CDR3 length: 15 amino acids. This CDR3 reads CATGGGAYSNQPQHF. The CDR3 bases are TGTGCCACCGGGGGGGGCGCATATAGCAATCAGCCCCAGCATTTT.

The V and J genes are TRBV7-9 and TRBJ1-1; TRBD1 matches at 7 bases. The J segment lost 1 base and the V segment lost 2 bases, leaving 13 bases of the junction unmatched. The germline V gene encodes CDR1 SEHNR and CDR2 FQNEAQ (reference sequence). This CDR3 region has 18 residues. The DNA of the CDR3 is TGTGCCAGCAGCTTACCCGAGGGGGCCCACAAAACGAACACTGAAGCTTTCTTT. Protein product: CASSLPEGAHKTNTEAFF.

There are a few counts of this clone. The rearrangement uses TRBV7-2 and TRBJ2-1; D remains ambiguous. Trimming cost V 1 base and J 9 bases, with 10 bases left between them. The germline V gene encodes CDR1 SGHTA and CDR2 FQGNSA. This CDR3 has 13 amino acids. The CDR3 DNA is TGTGCCAGCAGCTTAGAACACCAAACTGAGCAGTTCTTC. This encodes CASSLEHQTEQFF.

This clone was counted between two and nine times. The genes are TRBV9 and TRBJ2-3; 12 nucleotides match TRBD2. V lost 4 bases to trimming and J lost 5 bases; unmatched junction nucleotides: 14. Germline CDR1 SGDLS, CDR2 YYNGEE. This CDR3 is 18 amino acids long. CDR3 residues: CASSYGTSGSSRIDTQYF. The CDR3 DNA reads TGTGCCAGCAGCTACGGGACTAGCGGGTCCTCTAGGATAGATACGCAGTATTTT.

V gene TRBV9 combines with J gene TRBJ1-2; D might be TRBD1 (6 bases). The CDR3 sequence is 14 residues long. Germline V CDR1 and CDR2: SGDLS, YYNGEE. The V and J ends lost 3 bases and 7 bases respectively, with 16 bases between them. The CDR3 loop reads CASSALQGIVGYTF. The CDR3 nucleotides are TGTGCCAGCAGCGCCTTACAGGGTATAGTTGGCTACACCTTC.

In this sample, this clone turned up a few times. CDR3 residues: CASSPSGQHNEQFF. The CDR3 DNA follows: TGTGCCAGCAGCCCCTCGGGACAGCACAATGAGCAGTTCTTC. J is TRBJ2-1 and V is TRBV4-2; 7 bases are a match to TRBD1. Germline CDR1 LGHNA, CDR2 YNFKEQ. Unmatched junction bases numbered 5, after V lost 4 bases and J lost 5 bases. The CDR3 loop spans 14 amino acids.

This sequence joins TRBV12-2 and TRBJ2-7; TRBD1, the table's D call, was not compared with the DNA. TRBV12-2 has pseudogene status. The CDR3 is made up of 14 amino acids. The CDR3 loop is CASRADRFSYEQYF. As DNA, the CDR3 is TGTGCAAGTCGCGCTGACAGGTTTTCCTACGAGCAGTACTTC.

In its sample, this clone was seen a few times. This sequence joins TRBV6-6 and TRBJ2-5, with D perhaps matching TRBD2 (5 bases). Between the trimmed V and J ends, which lost 2 bases and 5 bases, there was a span of 15 bases. This CDR3 comprises 15 residues. Per germline, CDR1 MNHNY and CDR2 SVGAGI (reference sequence). This CDR3 reads CASSYGLARLETQYF. The CDR3 bases are TGTGCCAGCAGTTACGGTCTAGCACGGTTGGAGACCCAGTACTTC.

The chain couples TRBV19 to TRBJ2-7; 7 bases map to TRBD1. Trimming took 8 bases from V and 3 from J; bases not matched to a gene: 7. CDR1 is LNHDA, CDR2 SQIVND, per germline (reference sequence). The CDR3 has 13 residues. The CDR3 DNA is TGTGCCAGTGGGCAGGGGGTTTACTACGAGCAGTACTTC. Its protein product is CASGQGVYYEQYF.

This rearrangement joins TRBV7-2 to TRBJ1-2; no clear D. Germline CDR1 SGHTA, CDR2 FQGNSA. Trimming took 5 bases from V and 4 from J, leaving 11 bases between them. The CDR3 consists of 13 residues. The CDR3: CASSAVPIYGYTF. DNA of the CDR3: TGTGCCAGCAGCGCGGTACCGATCTATGGCTACACCTTC.

V usage is TRBV7-2 and J usage is TRBJ2-2; TRBD1 matches at 7 bases. The V gene end was trimmed by 5 bases and the J gene end by 2 bases; junction bases not matched to a gene: 5. This CDR3 is built from 15 residues. Germline loops: CDR1 SGHTA, CDR2 FQGNSA. The CDR3 sequence: CASSGTVTNTGELFF. The CDR3, as DNA: TGTGCCAGCAGCGGGACAGTGACTAACACCGGGGAGCTGTTTTTT.

The V gene is TRBV10-3, the J gene TRBJ2-3; 15 bases are a match to TRBD2. Germline-derived CDR1 and CDR2 are ENHRY and SYGVKD. V trimming: 4 bases; J trimming: 5 bases; junction bases outside the gene matches: 4. The CDR3 length is 16 residues. The CDR3 sequence is CAISAGLAGGVDTQYF. The CDR3 bases are TGTGCCATCAGTGCAGGACTAGCGGGAGGGGTAGATACGCAGTATTTT.

In its sample, this clone was seen a few times. As DNA, the CDR3 is TGTGCCAGCAGCTCCCTAGGGCTAGCGGGAGCTTTTGAGCAGTTCTTC. Its translation: CASSSLGLAGAFEQFF. The chain recombines TRBV7-9 with TRBJ2-1, with 10 bases identical to TRBD2. The CDR3 totals 16 residues. Germline CDR1 reads SEHNR; CDR2 reads FQNEAQ (reference sequence). The V segment lost 4 bases and the J segment 9 bases; nucleotides outside the gene matches: 12.

The V call is TRBV7-9, the J call TRBJ2-5; D remains ambiguous. CDR1 and CDR2 (germline): SEHNR, FQNEAQ (reference sequence). This CDR3 spans 13 amino acids. The V gene lost 4 bases and the J gene lost 4 bases, with 10 bases spanning the gap. The CDR3 coding sequence is TGTGCCAGCAGCTACGAGCTCCCAGAGACCCAGTACTTC. This gives the protein CASSYELPETQYF.

The chain carries TRBV6-1 and TRBJ2-2; possibly TRBD2 for D (5 bases). The CDR3 length is 14 residues. Germline values: CDR1 MNHNS, CDR2 SASEGT. Trimming left V 5 bases short and J 5 bases short, with 12 bases between. The CDR3 DNA is TGTGCCAGCAGTAGACTAATCAGGACCGGGGAGCTGTTTTTT. Protein sequence: CASSRLIRTGELFF.